The clone carrying this TCR beta chain showed up many times. The target antigen is unknown. All patients were untreated before thyroid surgery. The sample is drawn from a study of metastatic and nonmetastatic thyroid tumors. As for the study in general: For malignant and benign thyroid patients, tumor or nodule tissue and blood were the sources whose repertoires were compared.

The study, taken as a whole, reports: Malignant tumors reportedly showed significantly higher TCR beta diversity than benign nodules in both blood and tumor.

The CDR3 runs 14 residues. V lost 2 bases, J lost 4 bases, and 9 bases lay in between. Germline CDR1 is MNHEY and CDR2 is SMNVEV (reference sequence). The authors' processing: The study took CDR3 differences across clinicopathological groups and made a distant-metastasis classifier for papillary thyroid cancer from them. With MiXCR, TCRdb called clones anew from the PCR reads. TCRdb, not the original authors, processed these V and J calls. Counted here are about 92,000 clones, more than 12% occurring once; the ten biggest clones make up 3.6%. The material sequenced was blood. This receptor was taken from a female donor with papillary thyroid cancer or a benign thyroid nodule (not recorded which). Some clones in this sample may be carry-over from other donors' samples. The V and J genes are TRBV27 and TRBJ1-5; D remains ambiguous. In DNA, the CDR3 is TGTGCCAGCAGTTTAAGGGCTCCTAATCAGCCCCAGCATTTT. Amino acid sequence: CASSLRAPNQPQHF.